This T cell receptor (beta chain) is from a study of cytomegalovirus exposure and HLA in healthy donors. Broader study findings: In vitro, a few CMV-associated chains proved specific for CMV antigens. Most observed TCR sequences were rare, whereas some public TCRs were detected in many donors. Listed as cytomegalovirus-associated were 150 to 200 TCR beta chains. In the 95 to 150 validation repertoires, a later analysis found that first-cohort TCR clusters tended to co-occur.

Assay: immunoSEQ multiplex PCR; the TCRdb copy retains only in-frame clones and omits some. The data hold around 400,000 clones, with 70% to 90% observed a single time. To note about this clone: Its antigen is currently unknown.

The CDR3 covers 14 residues. Germline CDR1 MNHEY, CDR2 SMNVEV (reference sequence). Unmatched junction bases numbered 6, after V lost 5 bases and J lost 5 bases. Sequencing used PBMCs. The rearrangement uses TRBV27 and TRBJ2-1, with 7 bases that match TRBD1. This sequence originates from a woman under 30 in good health and CMV-seronegative. In DNA, the CDR3 is TGTGCCAGCAGTAGCAGGGACAGAAACAATGAGCAGTTCTTC. Its translation is CASSSRDRNNEQFF.